This T cell receptor beta chain was documented in a study of OX40 agonist ivuxolimab in advanced cancers. Study as a whole: With ivuxolimab, an agonistic anti-OX40 (CD134) antibody, patients were treated. Three patients had partial responses: one hepatocellular carcinoma, two cutaneous melanoma. Ivuxolimab, which patients received intravenously every 2 weeks, was dosed at 0.01 to 10 mg/kg. Study-wide results and caveats: Antigens targeted by the expanded peripheral T cells were not determined.

The assay was immunoSEQ multiplex PCR, and TCRdb's table has in-frame clones only and misses some. The sample has 50,000 or so clones; about four fifths are singletons. Trimming took off 6 bases at V and 3 bases at J, with 17 bases between the two ends. Germline CDR1 MNHNS, CDR2 SASEGT. This CDR3 comprises 15 residues. For this clone: Antigen: not known.

The receptor's source is an adult with an advanced solid tumor such as melanoma, head and neck, liver or kidney cancer. The sample here was CD4+ or CD8+ T cells sorted from blood, taken in a trial of the OX40 agonist ivuxolimab. The chain couples TRBV6-1 to TRBJ1-2, with D perhaps matching TRBD1 (6 bases). CDR3 coding DNA: TGTGCCAGCAGCCTCATTGGGGGGCAGGACTATGGCTACACCTTC. Its protein product is CASSLIGGQDYGYTF.